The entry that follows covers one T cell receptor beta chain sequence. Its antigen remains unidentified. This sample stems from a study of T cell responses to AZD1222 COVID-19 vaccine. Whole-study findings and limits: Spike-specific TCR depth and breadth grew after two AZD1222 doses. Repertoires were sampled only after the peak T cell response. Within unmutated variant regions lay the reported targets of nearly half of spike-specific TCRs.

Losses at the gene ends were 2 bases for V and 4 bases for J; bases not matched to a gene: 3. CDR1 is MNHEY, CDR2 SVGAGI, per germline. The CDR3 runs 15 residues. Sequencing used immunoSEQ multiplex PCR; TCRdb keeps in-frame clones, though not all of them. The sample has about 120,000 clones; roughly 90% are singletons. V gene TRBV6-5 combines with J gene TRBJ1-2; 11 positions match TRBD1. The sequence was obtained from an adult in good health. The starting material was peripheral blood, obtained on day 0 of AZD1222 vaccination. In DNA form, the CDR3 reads TGTGCCAGCAGTTACGGGACAGGGGGGACCTATGGCTACACCTTC. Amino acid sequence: CASSYGTGGTYGYTF.